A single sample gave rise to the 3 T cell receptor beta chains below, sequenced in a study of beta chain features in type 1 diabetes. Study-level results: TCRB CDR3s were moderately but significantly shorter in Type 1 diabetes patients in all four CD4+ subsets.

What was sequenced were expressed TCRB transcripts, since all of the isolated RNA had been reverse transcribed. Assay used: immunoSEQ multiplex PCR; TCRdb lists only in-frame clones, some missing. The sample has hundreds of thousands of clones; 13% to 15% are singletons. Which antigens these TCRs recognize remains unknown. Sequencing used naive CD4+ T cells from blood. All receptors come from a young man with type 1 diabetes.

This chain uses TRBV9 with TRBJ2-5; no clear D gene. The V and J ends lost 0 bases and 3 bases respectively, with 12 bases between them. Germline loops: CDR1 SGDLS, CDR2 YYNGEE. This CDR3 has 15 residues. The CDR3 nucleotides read TGTGCCAGCAGCGTAGAAGGTTCTGGAGAAGAGACCCAGTACTTC. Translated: CASSVEGSGEETQYF.

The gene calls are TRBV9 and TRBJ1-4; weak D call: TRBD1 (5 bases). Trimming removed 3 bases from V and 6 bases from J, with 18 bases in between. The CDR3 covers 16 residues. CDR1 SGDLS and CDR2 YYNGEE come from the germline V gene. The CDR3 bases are TGTGCCAGCAGCGGGGGCTCTCTACCGGTTGATGAAAAACTGTTTTTT. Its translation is CASSGGSLPVDEKLFF.

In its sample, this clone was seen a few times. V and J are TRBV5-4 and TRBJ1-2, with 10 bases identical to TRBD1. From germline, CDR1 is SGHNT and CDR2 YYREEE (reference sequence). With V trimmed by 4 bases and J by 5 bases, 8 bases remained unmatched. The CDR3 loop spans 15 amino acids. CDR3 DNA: TGTGCCAGCAGCCCCTGGCGGGGACAGGGGTATGGCTACACCTTC. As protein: CASSPWRGQGYGYTF.